A single sample gave rise to the 26 T cell receptor beta chains below, sequenced in a study of beta chain features in type 1 diabetes. The study reverse transcribed the entire isolated RNA, so it sequenced expressed TCRB transcripts. Clones were sequenced by immunoSEQ multiplex PCR, and TCRdb holds only the in-frame ones, with some missing. Of fewer than 350,000 clones listed, around 20% are singletons. Sequenced material: naive CD4+ T cells from blood. The receptor set was obtained from a woman aged 18-29 years in good health.

This sequence joins TRBV5-6 and TRBJ1-1; D possibly corresponds to TRBD1 (5 bases). The CDR3 is 14 residues long. Trimming removed 0 bases from V and 2 bases from J, with 8 bases in between. The germline V gene has CDR1 SGHDT and CDR2 YYEEEE. The CDR3, as DNA: TGTGCCAGCAGCTTGGGACAGTCAAACACTGAAGCTTTCTTT. It is translated as CASSLGQSNTEAFF.

J is TRBJ1-1 and V is TRBV29-1; a weak D match, TRBD1 (5 bases). V was cut by 6 bases and J by 11 bases, with 16 bases left in between. This CDR3 contains 11 residues. Germline V gene sequence: CDR1 SQVTM, CDR2 ANQGSEA. The CDR3 loop reads CSVGPATAAFF. The CDR3, as DNA: TGCAGCGTCGGGCCAGCGACAGCCGCTTTCTTT.

V is TRBV7-8 and J is TRBJ2-2, with D possibly matching TRBD2 (5 bases). The CDR3 is 17 residues long. The V end was cut by 2 bases, the J end by 4 bases, with 17 bases between. Per germline, CDR1 SGHVS and CDR2 FQNEAQ. The CDR3 reads CASSLPSWQTPTGELFF. CDR3 coding DNA: TGTGCCAGCAGCTTACCTAGCTGGCAAACCCCCACCGGGGAGCTGTTTTTT.

This clone has more than one count but fewer than ten. The rearrangement links TRBV7-8 to TRBJ1-5, with D possibly TRBD1 on 5 matching bases. The V gene's germline CDR1 is SGHVS and CDR2 FQNEAQ. V gave up 4 bases and J gave up 0 bases, with 13 bases separating them. CDR3 length: 16 residues. The CDR3 region is CASSYLRVYSNQPQHF. The CDR3 bases are TGTGCCAGCAGCTACCTCAGGGTATATAGCAATCAGCCCCAGCATTTT.

In its sample, this clone was seen once. This chain connects TRBV14 to TRBJ2-2; D is perhaps TRBD1 (6 bases). The CDR3 length is 14 residues. Trimming stripped 6 bases from V and 1 base from J, with 9 bases between. From germline, CDR1 is SGHDN and CDR2 FVKESK. CDR3 loop: CASRLTGNTGELFF. The CDR3 DNA reads as TGTGCCAGCAGGTTGACAGGGAACACCGGGGAGCTGTTTTTT.

The V call is TRBV7-9, the J call TRBJ1-2; 7 bases line up with TRBD1. Looked up from germline, CDR1 is SEHNR and CDR2 is FQNEAQ (reference sequence). V was pared by 6 bases and J by 6 bases, with 10 bases of the junction left unmatched. The CDR3 extends over 14 amino acids. CDR3 sequence: CASRAGTEQDGYTF. CDR3 coding DNA: TGTGCCAGCAGGGCGGGGACAGAACAGGATGGCTACACCTTC.

This chain uses TRBV7-2 with TRBJ2-5, with a tentative D call TRBD1 (5 bases). This CDR3 region has 14 residues. Germline V CDR1 and CDR2: SGHTA, FQGNSA. Trimming removed 4 bases at V and 2 bases at J, with 11 bases between. The CDR3 protein is CASSSRNRQETQYF. In DNA form, the CDR3 reads TGTGCCAGCAGCTCGAGAAACAGGCAAGAGACCCAGTACTTC.

This clone was seen more than once but under ten times. The genes are TRBV5-1 and TRBJ2-1; 8 bases map to TRBD1. The CDR3 contains 15 residues. Trimming removed 4 bases from V and 7 bases from J; junction bases left unmatched: 10. CDR1 is SGHRS, CDR2 YFSETQ, per germline. This chain's CDR3 is CASSQPDREMNEQFF. Written as DNA, the CDR3 is TGCGCCAGCAGCCAGCCGGACAGGGAAATGAATGAGCAGTTCTTC. Full variable domain (outside the CDR3, taken from reference TRBV5-1 and TRBJ2-1): KAGVTQTPRYLIKTRGQQVTLSCSPISGHRSVSWYQQTPGQGLQFLFEYFSETQRNKGNFPGRFSGRQFSNSRSEMNVSTLELGDSALYLCASSQPDREMNEQFFGPGTRLTVL.

This clone was counted only a few times. CDR3 residues: CASSRREGHNEQFF. The CDR3 DNA sequence: TGTGCCAGCAGCCGGCGGGAAGGCCACAATGAGCAGTTCTTC. The V gene is TRBV7-9, the J gene TRBJ2-1; D possibly corresponds to TRBD2 (6 bases). The V end lost 5 bases, the J end lost 5 bases, and 13 bases lay between the germline ends. CDR3 length equals 14 residues. Looked up from germline, CDR1 is SEHNR and CDR2 is FQNEAQ (reference sequence). The variable domain in full, with the rest retrieved from reference TRBV7-9 and TRBJ2-1, is DTGVSQNPRHKITKRGQNVTFRCDPISEHNRLYWYRQTLGQGPEFLTYFQNEAQLEKSRLLSDRFSAERPKGSFSTLEIQRTEQGDSAMYLCASSRREGHNEQFFGPGTRLTVL.

This clone turned up a few times. The CDR3 protein is CAWSGGLVSGNTIYF. CDR3 nucleotides: TGTGCCTGGAGTGGGGGACTCGTATCTGGAAACACCATATATTTT. V usage is TRBV30 and J usage is TRBJ1-3; tentatively, D is TRBD1 (5 bases). CDR3 length equals 15 residues. Trimming pared 1 base from V and 1 base from J, leaving 11 bases between. Per germline, CDR1 GTSNPN and CDR2 SVGIG (reference sequence).

There are a few counts of this clone. The chain links TRBV30 to TRBJ2-3; 7 bases match TRBD2. The germline CDR1 and CDR2 sequences are GTSNPN and SVGIG (reference sequence). With V trimmed by 7 bases and J by 1 base, 8 bases remained unmatched. This CDR3 contains 14 residues. The CDR3 DNA sequence: TGTGCCTTAGGTGTGGCGGGGGGCACAGATACGCAGTATTTT. Translation gives CALGVAGGTDTQYF.

V is TRBV4-3 and J is TRBJ2-4; TRBD1 might be the D (5 bases). CDR1 and CDR2 from the germline V gene are LGHNA and YSLEER. The CDR3 covers 19 residues. Deletions cut 0 bases from V and 1 base from J, with 19 bases between. Here the CDR3 reads CASSQEGAGWPRAKNIQYF. DNA for the CDR3: TGCGCCAGCAGCCAAGAAGGGGCCGGGTGGCCGCGGGCCAAAAACATTCAGTACTTC.

This clone was counted only a few times. V usage is TRBV5-6 and J usage is TRBJ2-5; 9 positions match TRBD1. Trimming removed 6 bases from V and 5 bases from J; junction bases left unmatched: 17. The CDR3 has 17 residues. Per germline, CDR1 SGHDT and CDR2 YYEEEE. CDR3: CASNSLTGQGRRETQYF. In DNA form, the CDR3 reads TGTGCCAGCAACTCTCTCACCGGACAGGGGCGTCGGGAGACCCAGTACTTC. The variable domain in full, with the rest retrieved from reference TRBV5-6 and TRBJ2-5, is DAGVTQSPTHLIKTRGQQVTLRCSPKSGHDTVSWYQQALGQGPQFIFQYYEEEERQRGNFPDRFSGHQFPNYSSELNVNALLLGDSALYLCASNSLTGQGRRETQYFGPGTRLLVL.

The V and J genes are TRBV5-1 and TRBJ2-3; 7 bases align to TRBD2. The CDR3 length is 15 residues. Germline values: CDR1 SGHRS, CDR2 YFSETQ. J lost 4 bases, V lost 1 base, and 6 bases had no gene match. In DNA form, the CDR3 reads TGCGCCAGCAGCTTGTTCGCGGGAGCAGCAGATACGCAGTATTTT. This codes for CASSLFAGAADTQYF.

This clone was seen only a few times. This chain connects TRBV5-1 to TRBJ2-5; 10 nucleotides agree with TRBD2. Germline values: CDR1 SGHRS, CDR2 YFSETQ. CDR3 length equals 14 residues. J lost 5 bases, V lost 3 bases, and 4 bases had no gene match. The CDR3 DNA reads TGCGCCAGCAGCTATCAGACTAGCGGGGAGACCCAGTACTTC. Translated: CASSYQTSGETQYF.

There are a few counts of this clone. The chain combines TRBV5-1 with TRBJ1-2, with 9 bases fitting TRBD1. The CDR3 is made up of 14 amino acids. CDR1 and CDR2 from the germline V gene are SGHRS and YFSETQ. V shed 4 bases, J shed 6 bases, and the junction held 7 bases outside the gene matches. The CDR3 loop reads CASSLGDRADGYTF. CDR3 DNA sequence: TGCGCCAGCAGCCTGGGGGACAGGGCGGATGGCTACACCTTC.

V and J are TRBV5-5 and TRBJ2-7; D not resolved. V shed 4 bases and J shed 6 bases, with 11 bases lying between them. The CDR3 is 12 residues long. Germline V gives CDR1 SGHKS, CDR2 YYEKEE (reference sequence). The CDR3, as DNA: TGTGCCAGCAGCCCGGCGGATGGCGAGCAGTACTTC. Protein: CASSPADGEQYF.

This clone was seen only a few times. The rearrangement links TRBV19 to TRBJ1-1, with 8 bases that match TRBD1. This CDR3 spans 13 amino acids. Looked up from germline, CDR1 is LNHDA and CDR2 is SQIVND (reference sequence). With V trimmed by 5 bases and J by 8 bases, 7 bases remained unmatched. CDR3 residues: CASSPRTGFEAFF. CDR3 bases: TGTGCCAGTAGTCCAAGGACAGGGTTCGAAGCTTTCTTT. The variable domain in full, with the rest retrieved from reference TRBV19 and TRBJ1-1, is DGGITQSPKYLFRKEGQNVTLSCEQNLNHDAMYWYRQDPGQGLRLIYYSQIVNDFQKGDIAEGYSVSREKKESFPLTVTSAQKNPTAFYLCASSPRTGFEAFFGQGTRLTVV.

On this clone: This sample includes further DNA sequences coding for the same CDR3. The J gene is TRBJ2-2, the V gene TRBV5-1; 8 nucleotides match TRBD1. Germline CDR1 reads SGHRS; CDR2 reads YFSETQ. The V segment lost 3 bases and the J segment 1 base; nucleotides outside the gene matches: 2. The CDR3 consists of 15 residues. In DNA form, the CDR3 reads TGCGCCAGCAGCTCCGGACAGGGGAACACCGGGGAGCTGTTTTTT. It specifies CASSSGQGNTGELFF.

V usage is TRBV2 and J usage is TRBJ2-7, with 9 nucleotides matching TRBD1. V was pared by 6 bases and J by 4 bases, with 10 bases of the junction left unmatched. Germline CDR1 and CDR2: SNHLY and FYNNEI. The CDR3 totals 15 residues. The CDR3 DNA reads as TGTGCCAGCAGAGGGGACAGGGTCCTTCGATACGAGCAGTACTTC. Its translation: CASRGDRVLRYEQYF.

The chain employs TRBV4-1 and TRBJ2-7; D is undetermined. The V and J ends lost 2 bases and 0 bases respectively, with 17 bases between them. This CDR3 contains 17 residues. Germline V gene sequence: CDR1 MGHRA, CDR2 YSYEKL. CDR3 DNA sequence: TGCGCCAGCAGCCAAAACTTGGTAACGTCCAACTCCTACGAGCAGTACTTC. Translated: CASSQNLVTSNSYEQYF.

This clone has just a few counts. The chain is built from TRBV30 and TRBJ1-1; TRBD1 matches 8 bases. The CDR3 contains 14 residues. The germline V gene has CDR1 GTSNPN and CDR2 SVGIG (reference sequence). Unmatched junction bases numbered 4, after V lost 1 base and J lost 3 bases. The CDR3 loop reads CAWSEGQGHTEAFF. The CDR3 DNA reads TGTGCCTGGAGTGAAGGACAGGGCCACACTGAAGCTTTCTTT.

This clone was observed a few times. This chain uses TRBV7-3 with TRBJ2-1, with D perhaps TRBD1 (6 bases). CDR3 length: 15 residues. The V end was cut by 5 bases, the J end by 4 bases, with 15 bases between. The V gene's germline CDR1 is SGHTA and CDR2 FQGTGA. In nucleotides, the CDR3 is TGTGCCAGCAGCCCCGGGGCAGGGGAATACAATGAGCAGTTCTTC. This encodes CASSPGAGEYNEQFF.

The V gene is TRBV10-3, the J gene TRBJ2-3, with 13 bases aligning to TRBD2. This CDR3 comprises 15 residues. Losses at the gene ends were 5 bases for V and 4 bases for J; bases not matched to a gene: 3. Per germline, CDR1 ENHRY and CDR2 SYGVKD. In nucleotides, the CDR3 is TGTGCCATCAGTACTAGCGGGGGGGCCTCAGATACGCAGTATTTT. Its protein product is CAISTSGGASDTQYF.

This CDR3 is CASSSSRGSYGYTF. DNA for the CDR3: TGTGCCAGCAGCTCCAGCAGGGGAAGTTATGGCTACACCTTC. J is TRBJ1-2 and V is TRBV5-6; tentatively, D is TRBD1 (6 bases). From germline, CDR1 is SGHDT and CDR2 YYEEEE. This CDR3 has 14 amino acids. With 3 bases removed from V and 5 bases from J, the gap between germline ends came to 14 bases.

The CDR3 here is CASSNPQGKENYGYTF. The CDR3 DNA is TGTGCCAGCAGTAACCCCCAGGGAAAGGAGAACTATGGCTACACCTTC. The J gene is TRBJ1-2, the V gene TRBV25-1, with D perhaps TRBD1 (5 bases). V dropped 5 bases and J dropped 2 bases, with 18 bases sitting between them. The CDR3 covers 16 residues. Germline V gene data show CDR1 as MGHDK and CDR2 as SYGVNS.